This TCR beta chain emerged from a study of blood T cell repertoires in COVID-19. Overall study context: Sources were T cells, B-cell-depleted T cells, or PBMCs; the material itself was cDNA or gDNA.

With 4 bases clipped from V and 1 base from J, the junction kept 12 bases outside the gene matches. The germline CDR1 and CDR2 sequences are MGHRA and YSYEKL. CDR3 length equals 17 residues. How the authors handled the data: Reference gene primer amplification gave nucleated cell count estimates. The repertoire was sequenced with immunoSEQ multiplex PCR; TCRdb's copy has only in-frame clones and lacks some. V and J calls and clone size follow that table, whereas D and trimming were derived from the DNA. The repertoire includes under 250,000 clones, less than 90% of them detected once, and approximately 5.1% sits in the top ten.

The TCR sequence derives from a woman aged 55-70 years who had recovered from COVID-19. The V and J genes are TRBV4-1 and TRBJ1-1; the match to TRBD1 covers 7 bases. The specimen sequenced was peripheral blood. CDR3 coding DNA: TGCGCCAGCAGCCCGTTCGGGACAGACGGTGGGAACACTGAAGCTTTCTTT. Its protein is CASSPFGTDGGNTEAFF.